A selection of T cell receptor beta chains follows, all from one sample in a study of cytomegalovirus exposure and HLA in healthy donors. Only in-frame clones appear in the TCRdb table, and some are missing; sequencing was by immunoSEQ multiplex PCR. This sample yields about 160,000 clones, of which about 65% are seen a single time; 6% to 7.5% belongs to the top ten. Sequencing was done on a sample of PBMCs. The receptors originated from a man aged 35-49 years in good health and CMV-seropositive. Each CDR3 is given with its conserved first and last residue. The D gene is left open where the match is weak.

>NA|TRBV2|13
CASSPDPREKLFF
>TRBD1|TRBV6-1|15
CASSVAGGFNSPLHF
>TRBD1|TRBV7-9|15
CASSAQGRNSYEQYF
>TRBD2|TRBV5-5|14
CASSPSGEAYEQYF
>NA|TRBV4-2|12
CASSQGQDGYTF
>TRBD1|TRBV5-4|16
CASRPTGASNTGELFF
>TRBD1|TRBV7-2|17
CASSLGLQGANKNIQYF
>TRBD1|TRBV5-1|15
CASNLQGQFNSPLHF
>TRBD1|TRBV2|13
CASRDRGTDTQYF
>TRBD1|TRBV6-1|13
CASRDRGGSSQHF
>TRBD1|TRBV27|14
CASSFDRGNQPQHF
>NA|TRBV11-3|14
CASSLTGLEGEQFF
>TRBD1|TRBV25-1|17
CASSPGAGTGRGNEQFF
>NA|TRBV6-6|15
CASSPTYRDTGELFF
>TRBD1|TRBV10-3|14
CAGRSGTVNSPLHF
>NA|TRBV27|13
CASSLTVNYGYTF
>TRBD2|TRBV5-6|16
CASSLGASGGGDTQYF